This T cell receptor (beta chain) was observed in a study of cytomegalovirus exposure and HLA in healthy donors. This table comes from immunoSEQ multiplex PCR, and its TCRdb copy is limited to in-frame clones, with some not included. The sample contains about 360,000 clones, roughly 90% of which appear only once. Donors were drawn from the approximately 120-subject validation cohort, separate from the roughly 670-subject first cohort. The sequencing input was PBMCs. The TCR sequence derives from a woman in her late teens or twenties in good health and CMV-seronegative.

The DNA for the CDR3 is TGTGCCAGCAGCCCCTCCTCAATGAGCACCATATATTTT. Translation gives CASSPSSMSTIYF. The J gene is TRBJ1-3, the V gene TRBV6-6; no firm D call. Trimming stripped 6 bases from V and 9 bases from J, with 15 bases between. This CDR3 spans 13 amino acids. The V gene's germline CDR1 is MNHNY and CDR2 SVGAGI (reference sequence).